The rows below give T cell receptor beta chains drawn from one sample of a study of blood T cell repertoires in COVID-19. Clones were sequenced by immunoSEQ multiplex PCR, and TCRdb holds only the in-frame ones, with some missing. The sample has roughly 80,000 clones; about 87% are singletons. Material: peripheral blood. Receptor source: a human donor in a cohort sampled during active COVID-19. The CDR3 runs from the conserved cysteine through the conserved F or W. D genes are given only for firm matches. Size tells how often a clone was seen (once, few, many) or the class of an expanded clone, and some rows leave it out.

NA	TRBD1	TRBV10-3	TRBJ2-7	TGTGCCATTCAGGGGGCCAGCTCCTACGAGCAGTACTTC	CAIQGASSYEQYF
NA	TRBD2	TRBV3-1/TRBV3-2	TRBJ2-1	TGTGCCAGCAGCCAAGGGAGCGGGAGAGTGAATGAGCAGTTCTTC	CASSQGSGRVNEQFF
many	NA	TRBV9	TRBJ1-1	TGTGCCAGCAGCGCTTGGACGGGGAACTCTGAAGCTTTCTTT	CASSAWTGNSEAFF
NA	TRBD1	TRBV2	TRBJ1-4	TGTGCCAGCAGCGACGTACCCTGGTGGGACAGGGGTGAAAAACTGTTTTTT	CASSDVPWWDRGEKLFF
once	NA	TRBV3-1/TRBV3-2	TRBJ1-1	TGTGCCAGCAGCCAAGTGCGGGGAACTGAAGCTTTCTTT	CASSQVRGTEAFF
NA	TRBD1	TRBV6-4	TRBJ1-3	TGTGCCAGCGTGGACAGGGTTTGGTCTGGAAACACCATATATTTT	CASVDRVWSGNTIYF
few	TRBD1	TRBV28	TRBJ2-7	TGTGCCAGCAGTCCTGGGACAGACTACGAGCAGTACTTC	CASSPGTDYEQYF
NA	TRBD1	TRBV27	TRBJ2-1	TGTGCCAGCATATCAGGGGGCGGACCCGGTGAGCAGTTCTTC	CASISGGGPGEQFF
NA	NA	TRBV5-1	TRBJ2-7	TGCGCCAGCAGCTTGGATCGGTATAATAGCTACGAGCAGTACTTC	CASSLDRYNSYEQYF
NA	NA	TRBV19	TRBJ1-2	TGTGCCAGTAGTAAACAGAAGACCGAATACTATGGCTACACCTTC	CASSKQKTEYYGYTF
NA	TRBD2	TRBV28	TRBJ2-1	TGTGCCAGCAGGGTAGCGGGAGGGCCGTATTACGAGCAGTTCTTC	CASRVAGGPYYEQFF
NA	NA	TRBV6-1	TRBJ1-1	TGTGCCAGCAGTGAAAAAAGGCGGGAAGCTTTCTTT	CASSEKRREAFF
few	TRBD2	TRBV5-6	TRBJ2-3	TGTGCCAGCAGCCGGCGACTAGCGGGAGACCTCACAGATACGCAGTATTTT	CASSRRLAGDLTDTQYF
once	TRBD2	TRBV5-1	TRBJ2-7	TGCGCCAGCAGCCCTTTGACTAGCGGGGGGTCCGAGCAGTACTTC	CASSPLTSGGSEQYF
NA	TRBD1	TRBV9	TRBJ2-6	TGTGCCAGCAGCGTAACATCAGGGGGCGCTGGGGCCAACGTCCTGACTTTC	CASSVTSGGAGANVLTF
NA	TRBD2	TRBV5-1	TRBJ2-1	TGCGCCAGCAGCTTGGCCGGGAGCGGGGGGGCTGATGAGCAGTTCTTC	CASSLAGSGGADEQFF
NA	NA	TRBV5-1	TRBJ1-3	TGCGCCAGCAGCTTGGAGGAGGGAAGAAACACCATATATTTT	CASSLEEGRNTIYF
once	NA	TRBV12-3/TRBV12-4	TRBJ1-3	TGTGCCAGCAGTTTAGACAGAAGAAACACCATATATTTT	CASSLDRRNTIYF
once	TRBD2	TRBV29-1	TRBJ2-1	TGCAGCGTTGAAGATCCAGCGGGAGATTTGAATGAGCAGTTCTTC	CSVEDPAGDLNEQFF
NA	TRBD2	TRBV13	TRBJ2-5	TGTGCCAGCAGCAAACGTCTAGCGGGGGGGCAAGAGACCCAGTACTTC	CASSKRLAGGQETQYF
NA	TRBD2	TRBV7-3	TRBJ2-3	TGTGCCAGCAGCTTAGCGGGGGGTTGGACAGATACGCAGTATTTT	CASSLAGGWTDTQYF
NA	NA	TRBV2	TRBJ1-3	TGTGCCAGCAGTGAAAGGCCTGCTGGCGCGGTCGGAAACACCATATATTTT	CASSERPAGAVGNTIYF
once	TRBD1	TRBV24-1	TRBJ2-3	TGTGCCACCAGTGATTCCCGGACAGGGGGGGAGCTGGGAGATACGCAGTATTTT	CATSDSRTGGELGDTQYF
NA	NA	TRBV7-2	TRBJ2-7	TGTGCCAGCAGCAAAACGGCAGGGGCCTACGAGCAGTACTTC	CASSKTAGAYEQYF
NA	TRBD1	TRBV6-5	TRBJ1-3	TGTGCCAGCAGTCTACAGGGGGCTGGAAACACCATATATTTT	CASSLQGAGNTIYF
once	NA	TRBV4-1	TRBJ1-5	TGCGCCAGCAGCCATCCTAGAGGCAGGGATGGCCAGCCCCAGCATTTT	CASSHPRGRDGQPQHF
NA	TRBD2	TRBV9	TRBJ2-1	TGTGCCAGCAGCGTAGCTCCCGGGACTAGCACATACAATGAGCAGTTCTTC	CASSVAPGTSTYNEQFF